This T cell receptor beta chain was identified in a study of CXCR3-negative and CXCR3-positive naive CD8 T cells. UMI-labeled 5' RACE yielded the TRB cDNA libraries. Reprocessing the 5' RACE reads, TCRdb reports a single entry for every CDR3 protein and omits DNA. Its listing shows approximately 66,000 distinct CDR3 sequences. This CDR3 is built from 16 residues. Germline lookup yields CDR1 SGHAT and CDR2 FQNNGV. This TCR derives from a human donor in good health. Some clones in this sample may be carry-over from other donors' samples. The genes are TRBV11-2 and TRBJ2-1; TCRdb reports TRBD1, a call that lacks DNA to check it against. The sample consisted of naive CXCR3- CD8+ T cells from blood. Subset here: CD45RO-CCR7+CD27+CD95- naive CD8+ T cells lacking CXCR3 (TNR3-). The CDR3 protein is CASSLVWAGVGNEQFF.